What follows describes a single T cell receptor beta chain. Its antigen is still unknown. The CDR3 spans 14 residues. CDR1 and CDR2 from the germline V gene are SGHRS and YFSETQ. V shed 7 bases and J shed 1 base, with 11 bases lying between them. This entry comes from a study of cytomegalovirus exposure and HLA in healthy donors. Study-wide results and caveats: Cytomegalovirus association was assigned to more than 150 TCR beta chains. In a later analysis, at a false discovery rate of 0.05, under 20,000 TCR beta sequences matched HLA alleles.

The PCR employed 60 Vbeta primers together with 13 Jbeta primers. Assay used: immunoSEQ multiplex PCR; TCRdb lists only in-frame clones, some missing. The table has roughly 100,000 clones, about 83% seen once. Everyone who donated was a healthy bone marrow donor. Although they were nominally healthy when sampled, donors likely had unrecorded immune exposures. The chain is built from TRBV5-1 and TRBJ2-2; D remains unclear. Source material: PBMCs. This sequence originates from a woman younger than 30 in good health and CMV-seropositive. As DNA, the CDR3 is TGCGCCAGCTTTGACTGGAAGAACACCGGGGAGCTGTTTTTT. Its translation is CASFDWKNTGELFF. The full variable domain, its missing parts supplied by reference TRBV5-1 and TRBJ2-2, is KAGVTQTPRYLIKTRGQQVTLSCSPISGHRSVSWYQQTPGQGLQFLFEYFSETQRNKGNFPGRFSGRQFSNSRSEMNVSTLELGDSALYLCASFDWKNTGELFFGEGSRLTVL.